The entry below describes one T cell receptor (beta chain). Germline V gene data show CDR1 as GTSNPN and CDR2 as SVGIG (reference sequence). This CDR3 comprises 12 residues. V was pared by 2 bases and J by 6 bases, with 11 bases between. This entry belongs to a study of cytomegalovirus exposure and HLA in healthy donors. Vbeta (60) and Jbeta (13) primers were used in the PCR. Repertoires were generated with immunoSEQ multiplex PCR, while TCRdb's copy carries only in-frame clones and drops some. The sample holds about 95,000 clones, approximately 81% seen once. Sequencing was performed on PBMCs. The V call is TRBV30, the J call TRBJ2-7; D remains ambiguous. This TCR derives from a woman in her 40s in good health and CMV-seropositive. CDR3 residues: CAWSPHRSEQYF. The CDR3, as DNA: TGTGCCTGGAGTCCACACCGGAGCGAGCAGTACTTC.